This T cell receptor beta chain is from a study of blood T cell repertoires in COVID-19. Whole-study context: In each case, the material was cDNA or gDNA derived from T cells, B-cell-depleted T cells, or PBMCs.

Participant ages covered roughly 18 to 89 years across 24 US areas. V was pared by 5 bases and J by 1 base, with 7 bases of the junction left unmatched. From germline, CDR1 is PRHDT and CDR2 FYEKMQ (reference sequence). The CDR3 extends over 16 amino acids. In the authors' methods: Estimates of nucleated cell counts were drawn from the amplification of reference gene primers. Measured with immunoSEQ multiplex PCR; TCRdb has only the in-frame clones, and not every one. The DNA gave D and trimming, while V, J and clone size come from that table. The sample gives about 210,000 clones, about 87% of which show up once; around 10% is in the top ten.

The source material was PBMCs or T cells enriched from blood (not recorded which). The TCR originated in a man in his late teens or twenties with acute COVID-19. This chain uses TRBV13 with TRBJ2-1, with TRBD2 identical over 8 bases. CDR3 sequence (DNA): TGTGCCAGCAGCCGTACAGCGGGAGAATCCTACAATGAGCAGTTCTTC. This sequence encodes CASSRTAGESYNEQFF.